This is a list of T cell receptor beta chains from one sample in a study of T cell clonotyping in hematopoietic cell transplantation. Measured with immunoSEQ multiplex PCR; TCRdb has only the in-frame clones, and not every one. The table records around 21,000 clones, around 90% of them present only once. Sample: peripheral blood mononuclear cells, taken before stem cell transplant. These receptors all come from a man in his late teens or twenties with biphenotypic leukemia. Some clones in this sample may be carry-over from other donors' samples. Each CDR3 is given with its conserved first and last residue. The D gene is left open where the match is weak. Part of the rows lack a size; the others show once, few, many or a class for expanded clones.

j_call | d_call | v_call | clone_size | cdr3_nt | cdr3_aa
TRBJ2-5 | - | TRBV7-2 | - | TGTGCCAGCAGCTTGAAGGAGACCCAGTACTTC | CASSLKETQYF
TRBJ1-1 | - | TRBV19 | few | TGTGCCAGTAGTATCTTAGCGAACACTGAAGCTTTCTTT | CASSILANTEAFF
TRBJ1-4 | TRBD1 | TRBV4-3 | - | TGCGCCAGCAGCCAAGGGTACCGACAGGGGGAAGGGGAAAAACTGTTTTTT | CASSQGYRQGEGEKLFF
TRBJ2-7 | - | TRBV6-1 | - | TGTGCCAGCAGTTCCGGACGGCAGAGCTCCTACGAGCAGTACTTC | CASSSGRQSSYEQYF
TRBJ1-6 | - | TRBV27 | - | TGTGCCAGCAGGCTTAAAAGGGCTAATTCACCCCTCCACTTT | CASRLKRANSPLHF
TRBJ1-5 | TRBD1 | TRBV6-6 | - | TGTGCCAGCAGTTACTCTCACAGGGGAGATCAGCCCCAGCATTTT | CASSYSHRGDQPQHF
TRBJ1-4 | - | TRBV7-6 | - | TGTGCCAGCAGCCGAAACCGGGACAAACTGTTTTTT | CASSRNRDKLFF
TRBJ1-3 | - | TRBV5-6 | - | TGTGCCAGCAGCTTGGACTACGCCTCTGGAAACACCATATATTTT | CASSLDYASGNTIYF
TRBJ2-7 | - | TRBV11-2 | - | TGTGCCAGCAGCAGGGGGTACAGCTCCTACGAGCAGTACTTC | CASSRGYSSYEQYF
TRBJ2-3 | - | TRBV4-1 | - | TGCGCCAGCAGCCAAGGCCTAGTACACACAGATACGCAGTATTTT | CASSQGLVHTDTQYF
TRBJ2-6 | - | TRBV7-9 | - | TGTGCCAGCAGCTTCAGCGTCTCTGGGGCCAACGTCCTGACTTTC | CASSFSVSGANVLTF
TRBJ2-7 | - | TRBV5-1 | - | TGCGCCAGCAGCACCCGGGACACTGCGGAGCAGTACTTC | CASSTRDTAEQYF
TRBJ2-5 | - | TRBV4-1 | once | TGCGCCAGCAGCCAAGATCAGCTAGTTGTTGAGGAGACCCAGTACTTC | CASSQDQLVVEETQYF
TRBJ2-1 | - | TRBV19 | - | TGTGCCAGTAGTATAGCCTCCGGGGGACCTCCGATCTTCTTC | CASSIASGGPPIFF
TRBJ1-1 | - | TRBV10-2 | - | TGCGCCAGCAGTGAGTCGTTTCGGACTGAAGCTTTCTTT | CASSESFRTEAFF
TRBJ2-3 | TRBD2 | TRBV9 | - | TGTGCCAGCAGCGTAGCGGCTAGCGGCCGCACAGATACGCAGTATTTT | CASSVAASGRTDTQYF
TRBJ1-2 | - | TRBV4-2 | once | TGTGCCAGCAGCCAAGTGTCAGGGGTTACCTATGGCTACACCTTC | CASSQVSGVTYGYTF
TRBJ2-3 | - | TRBV7-6 | - | TGTGCCAGCAGCCCTCCAGGGAGAGCAGATACGCAGTATTTT | CASSPPGRADTQYF
TRBJ2-1 | - | TRBV4-3 | - | TGCGCCAGCAGCCAAGATAGAGGAGCAAGTGAGCAGTTCTTC | CASSQDRGASEQFF
TRBJ2-5 | TRBD2 | TRBV19 | - | TGTGCCAGTAAGCCCCTGACTAGCGGGAGGGGAGAGACCCAGTACTTC | CASKPLTSGRGETQYF
TRBJ1-2 | - | TRBV12-5 | - | TGTGCTAGTGGTTTGGTACGGGACTATGGCTACACCTTC | CASGLVRDYGYTF
TRBJ2-2 | - | TRBV12-5 | - | TGTGCTTTAGCGGTCGCGAACACCGGGGAGCTGTTTTTT | CALAVANTGELFF
TRBJ2-1 | TRBD1 | TRBV4-1 | - | TGCGCCAGCAGCCAAGTCCAGGTGGCAGGGGGCAATGAGCAGTTCTTC | CASSQVQVAGGNEQFF
TRBJ2-7 | - | TRBV7-8 | - | TGTGCCAGCATCCTAGCCCCCGGGGACTACGAGCAGTACTTC | CASILAPGDYEQYF
TRBJ2-1 | - | TRBV6-4 | - | TGTGCCAGCAGTGTAGGCTCACAGTCGGGTGAGCAGTTCTTC | CASSVGSQSGEQFF
TRBJ1-2 | TRBD1 | TRBV6-5 | once | TGTGCCAGCAGTTACACGACAGGGGGTTTTAGGTATGGCTACACCTTC | CASSYTTGGFRYGYTF
TRBJ2-2 | - | TRBV9 | once | TGTGCCAGCAGCGCCGGACGAGCCGGGGAGCTGTTTTTT | CASSAGRAGELFF
TRBJ2-4 | - | TRBV4-1 | - | TGCGCCAGCAGCCAAGATCTAAACATTCAGTACTTC | CASSQDLNIQYF
TRBJ2-7 | TRBD1 | TRBV19 | - | TGTGCCAGTAGTCCGCGGACAGGATCCTACGAGCAGTACTTC | CASSPRTGSYEQYF
TRBJ1-1 | - | TRBV10-1 | - | TGCGCCAGCAGTGATCCCCAGAACACTGAAGCTTTCTTT | CASSDPQNTEAFF
TRBJ1-2 | - | TRBV30 | - | TGTGCCTGGACTCCCCTTGGGGGGAACTATGGCTACACCTTC | CAWTPLGGNYGYTF